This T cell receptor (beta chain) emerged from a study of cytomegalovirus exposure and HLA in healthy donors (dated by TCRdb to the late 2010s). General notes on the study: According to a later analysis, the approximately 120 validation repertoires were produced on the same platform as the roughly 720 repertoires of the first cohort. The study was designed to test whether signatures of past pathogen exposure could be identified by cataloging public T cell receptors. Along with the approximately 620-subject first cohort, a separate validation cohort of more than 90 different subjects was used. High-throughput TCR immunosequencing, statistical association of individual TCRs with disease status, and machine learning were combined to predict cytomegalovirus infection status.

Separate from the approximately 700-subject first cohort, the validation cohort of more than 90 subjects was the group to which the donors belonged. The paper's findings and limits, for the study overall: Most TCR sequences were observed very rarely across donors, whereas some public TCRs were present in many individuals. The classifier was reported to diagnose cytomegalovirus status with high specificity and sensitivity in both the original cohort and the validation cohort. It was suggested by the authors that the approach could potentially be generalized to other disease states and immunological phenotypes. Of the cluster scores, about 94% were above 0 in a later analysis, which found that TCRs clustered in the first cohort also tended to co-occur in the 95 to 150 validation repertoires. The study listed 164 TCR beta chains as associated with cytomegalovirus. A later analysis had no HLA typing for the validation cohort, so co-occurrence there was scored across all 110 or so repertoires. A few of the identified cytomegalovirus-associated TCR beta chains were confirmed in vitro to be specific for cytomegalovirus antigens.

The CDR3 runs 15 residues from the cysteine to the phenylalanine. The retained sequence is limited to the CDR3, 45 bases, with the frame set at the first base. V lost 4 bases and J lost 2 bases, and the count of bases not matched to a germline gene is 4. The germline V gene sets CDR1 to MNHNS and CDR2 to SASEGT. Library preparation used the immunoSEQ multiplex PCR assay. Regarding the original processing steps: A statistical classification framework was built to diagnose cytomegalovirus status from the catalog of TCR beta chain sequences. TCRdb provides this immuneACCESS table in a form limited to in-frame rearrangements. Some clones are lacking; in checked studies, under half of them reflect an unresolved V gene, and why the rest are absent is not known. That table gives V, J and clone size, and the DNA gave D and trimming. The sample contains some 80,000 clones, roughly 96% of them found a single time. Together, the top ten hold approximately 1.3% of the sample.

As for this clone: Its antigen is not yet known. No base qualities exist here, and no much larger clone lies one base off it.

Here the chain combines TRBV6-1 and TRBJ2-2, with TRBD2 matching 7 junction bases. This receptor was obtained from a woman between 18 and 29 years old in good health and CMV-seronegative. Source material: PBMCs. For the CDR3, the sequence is CASSVSSGNTGELFF. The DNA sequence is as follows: TGTGCCAGCAGTGTCTCTAGCGGTAACACCGGGGAGCTGTTTTTT.